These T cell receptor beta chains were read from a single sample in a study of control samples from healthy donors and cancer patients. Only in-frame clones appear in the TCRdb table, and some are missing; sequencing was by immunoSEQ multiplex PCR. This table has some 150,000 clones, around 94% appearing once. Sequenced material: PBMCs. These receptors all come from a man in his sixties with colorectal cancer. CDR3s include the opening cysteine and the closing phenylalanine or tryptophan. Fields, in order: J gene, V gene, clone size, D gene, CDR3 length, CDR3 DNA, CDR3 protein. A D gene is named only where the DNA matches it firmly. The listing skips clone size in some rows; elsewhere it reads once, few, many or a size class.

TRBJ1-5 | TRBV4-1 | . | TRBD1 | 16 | TGCGCCAGCAGCCAACCGGACAGGGAACACAATCAGCCCCAGCATTTT | CASSQPDREHNQPQHF
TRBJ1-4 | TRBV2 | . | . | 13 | TGTGCCAGCAGTGAATGGGCTAATGAAAAACTGTTTTTT | CASSEWANEKLFF
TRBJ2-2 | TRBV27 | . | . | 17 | TGTGCCAGCAGTTCCCCCCGGGGGCCAACGAACACCGGGGAGCTGTTTTTT | CASSSPRGPTNTGELFF
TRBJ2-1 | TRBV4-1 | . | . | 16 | TGCGCCAGCAGCCAAGAACCGGGACGGTCCTACAATGAGCAGTTCTTC | CASSQEPGRSYNEQFF
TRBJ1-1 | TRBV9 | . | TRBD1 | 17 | TGTGCCAGCAGCGTTCGATCCACAGGGGGCAGGGGCACTGAAGCTTTCTTT | CASSVRSTGGRGTEAFF
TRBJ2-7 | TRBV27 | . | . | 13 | TGTGCCAGCGGAGACCAGGGGGGGCTCGAGCAGTACTTC | CASGDQGGLEQYF
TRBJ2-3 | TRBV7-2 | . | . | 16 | TGTGCCAGCAGCTTAGGGGTCATCCCGGACACAGATACGCAGTATTTT | CASSLGVIPDTDTQYF
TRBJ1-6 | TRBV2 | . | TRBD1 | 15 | TGTGCCAGCAACAAACAGACAGGGGAACATTCACCCCTCCACTTT | CASNKQTGEHSPLHF
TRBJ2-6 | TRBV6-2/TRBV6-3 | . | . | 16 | TGTGCCAGCAGTTCAACAGGGCCCTCTGGGGCCAACGTCCTGACTTTC | CASSSTGPSGANVLTF
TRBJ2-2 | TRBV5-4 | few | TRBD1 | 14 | TGTGCCAGCAGCTTAAGGGGGCGAGGCGGGGAGCTGTTTTTT | CASSLRGRGGELFF
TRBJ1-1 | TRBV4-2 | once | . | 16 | TGTGCCAGCAGCCTTAACCCCGGACAGCGGGACACTGAAGCTTTCTTT | CASSLNPGQRDTEAFF
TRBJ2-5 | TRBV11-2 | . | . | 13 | TGTGCCAGCAGCTTAGGGGGGGCGGGGACCCAGTACTTC | CASSLGGAGTQYF
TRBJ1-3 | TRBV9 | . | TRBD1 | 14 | TGTGCCAGCACTGAGGGGGCGCGTGGAAACACCATATATTTT | CASTEGARGNTIYF
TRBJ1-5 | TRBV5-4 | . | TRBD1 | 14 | TGTGCCAGCAGCGCTGGGACAGGGAATCAGCCCCAGCATTTT | CASSAGTGNQPQHF
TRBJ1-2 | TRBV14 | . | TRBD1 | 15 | TGTGCCAGCAGCCCAGGGACAGGTGGCGGTTATGGCTACACCTTC | CASSPGTGGGYGYTF
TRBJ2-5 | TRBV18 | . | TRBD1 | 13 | TGTGCCAGCTCACCTGGACAGGCGGAGACCCAGTACTTC | CASSPGQAETQYF
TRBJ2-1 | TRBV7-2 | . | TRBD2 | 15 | TGTGCCAGCGCCTTGTGGACTAGCGAGATCACTGAGCAGTTCTTC | CASALWTSEITEQFF
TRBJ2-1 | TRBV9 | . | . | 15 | TGTGCCAGCAGCGGGAGGGACTCCGGCCATGGTGAGCAGTTCTTC | CASSGRDSGHGEQFF
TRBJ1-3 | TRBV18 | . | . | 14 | TGTGCCAGCTCACCAGCCCCCACCGTAAACACCATATATTTT | CASSPAPTVNTIYF
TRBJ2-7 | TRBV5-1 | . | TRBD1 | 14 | TGCGCCAGCAGCCGGGGACAGGGGGCGAACGAGCAGTACTTC | CASSRGQGANEQYF